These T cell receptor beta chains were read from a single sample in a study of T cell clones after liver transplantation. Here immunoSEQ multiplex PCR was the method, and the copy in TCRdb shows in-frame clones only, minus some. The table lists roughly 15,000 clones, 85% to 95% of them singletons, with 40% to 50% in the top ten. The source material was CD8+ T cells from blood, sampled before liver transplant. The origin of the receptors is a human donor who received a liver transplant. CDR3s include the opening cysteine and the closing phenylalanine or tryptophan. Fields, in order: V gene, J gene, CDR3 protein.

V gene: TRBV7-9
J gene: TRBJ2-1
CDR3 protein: CASGWDSSSYNEQFF

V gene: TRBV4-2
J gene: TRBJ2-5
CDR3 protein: CASISRRAGVSETQYF

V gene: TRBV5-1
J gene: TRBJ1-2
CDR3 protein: CASSSETDAYGYTF

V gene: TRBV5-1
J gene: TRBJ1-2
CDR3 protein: CASSLDRAGYGYTF

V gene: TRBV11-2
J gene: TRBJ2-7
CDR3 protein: CASSLTGPTYEQYF

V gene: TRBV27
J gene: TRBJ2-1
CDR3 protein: CASSPRAAYNEQFF

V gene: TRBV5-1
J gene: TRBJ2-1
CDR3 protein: CASSLDTGTSGLRSSYNEQFF

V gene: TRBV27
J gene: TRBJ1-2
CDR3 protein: CASSLGQGRYGYTF

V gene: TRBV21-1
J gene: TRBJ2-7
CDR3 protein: CASTHRYEQYF

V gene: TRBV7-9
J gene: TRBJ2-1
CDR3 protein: CASSRPGTSGRARQFF

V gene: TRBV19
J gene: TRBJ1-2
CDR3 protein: CASSMGGTAPNYGYTF

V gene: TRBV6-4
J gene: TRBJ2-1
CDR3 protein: CASSVKGEGANEQFF

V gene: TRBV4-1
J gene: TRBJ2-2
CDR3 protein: CASSQGTAGELFF

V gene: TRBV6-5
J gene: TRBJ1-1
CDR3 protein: CASSPLGLAVTEAFF

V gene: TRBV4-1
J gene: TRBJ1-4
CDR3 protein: CASSQEGRVTTNEKLFF

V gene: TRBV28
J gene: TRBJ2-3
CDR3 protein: CASSVGTGTTDTQYF

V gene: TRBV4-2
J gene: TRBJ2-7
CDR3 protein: CASSPGLAGEQYF

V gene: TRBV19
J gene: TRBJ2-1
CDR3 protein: CASSIPLDQTSYNEQFF

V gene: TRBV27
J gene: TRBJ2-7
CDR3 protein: CASSAAGKTYEQYF

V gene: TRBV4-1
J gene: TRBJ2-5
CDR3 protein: CASSQEVWAEGETQYF

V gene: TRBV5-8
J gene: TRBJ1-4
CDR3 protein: CASSYNPRDPTNEKLFF

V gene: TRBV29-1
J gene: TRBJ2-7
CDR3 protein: CSVEGGTSYEQYF

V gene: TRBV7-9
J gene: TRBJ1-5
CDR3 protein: CASSPTGAGDQPQHF

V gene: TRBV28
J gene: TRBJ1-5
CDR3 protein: CASSSTHLTVQGRPQHF

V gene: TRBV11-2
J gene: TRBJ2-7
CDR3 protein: CASSGDSSYEQYF

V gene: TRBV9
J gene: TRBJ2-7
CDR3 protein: CASSVEGLAGDYEQYF

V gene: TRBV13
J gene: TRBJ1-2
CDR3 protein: CASSSLSAGTSYGYTF

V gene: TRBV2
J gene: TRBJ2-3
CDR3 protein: CASSLAGTPSTDTQYF

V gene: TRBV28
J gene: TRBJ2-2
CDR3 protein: CASSFLGSNTGELFF

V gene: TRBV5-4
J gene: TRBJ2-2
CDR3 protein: CASSLNQRVNTGELFF

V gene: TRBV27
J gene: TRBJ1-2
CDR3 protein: CASSLSAIDPLGYTF

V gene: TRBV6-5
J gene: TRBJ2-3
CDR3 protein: CASSYSSGRSPDTQYF

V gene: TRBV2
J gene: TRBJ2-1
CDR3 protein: CASSVGGGEQFF

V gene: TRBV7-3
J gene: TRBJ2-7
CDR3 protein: CASSSGLAGRLYEQYF

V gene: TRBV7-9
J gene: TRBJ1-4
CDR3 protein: CASSPLGTWNEKLFF

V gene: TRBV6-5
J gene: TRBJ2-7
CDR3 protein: CASSYGPPGPIYEQYF

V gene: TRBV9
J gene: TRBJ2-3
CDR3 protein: CASSASGRGADTQYF

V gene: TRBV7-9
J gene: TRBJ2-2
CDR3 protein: CASNSGSRTGELFF

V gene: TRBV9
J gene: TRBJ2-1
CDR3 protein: CASSQPKTTGTGPSDEQFF

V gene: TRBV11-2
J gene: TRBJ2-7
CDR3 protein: CASSFGTTHYEQYF

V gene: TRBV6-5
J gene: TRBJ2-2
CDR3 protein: CASSGGSVNTGELFF

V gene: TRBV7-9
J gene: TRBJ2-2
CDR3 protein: CASSLIGGELFF

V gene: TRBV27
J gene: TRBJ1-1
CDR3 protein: CASSIVQGGTEAFF

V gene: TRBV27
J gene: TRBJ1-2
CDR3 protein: CASTAAGGANYGYTF

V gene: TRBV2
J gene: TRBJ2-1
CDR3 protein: CASSEGPTNEQFF

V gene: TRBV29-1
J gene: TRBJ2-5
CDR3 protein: CSVTGLAEEETQYF

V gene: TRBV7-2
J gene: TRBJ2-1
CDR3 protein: CASSWRGSGSSYNEQFF

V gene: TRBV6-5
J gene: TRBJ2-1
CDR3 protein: CASSSSAGGQQFF

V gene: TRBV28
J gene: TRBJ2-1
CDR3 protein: CASSFGTGPYNEQFF

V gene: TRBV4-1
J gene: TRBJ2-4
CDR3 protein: CASSQDRRERYF

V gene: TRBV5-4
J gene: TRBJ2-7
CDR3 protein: CASSSRGGAPREQYF

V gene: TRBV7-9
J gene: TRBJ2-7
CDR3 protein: CASSLGGGRLSYEQYF

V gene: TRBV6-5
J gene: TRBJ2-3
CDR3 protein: CASSYTGLTDTQYF

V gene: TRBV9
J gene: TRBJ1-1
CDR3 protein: CASSTWDQMNTEAFF

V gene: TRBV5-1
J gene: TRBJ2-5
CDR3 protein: CASSLEYGGQETQYF

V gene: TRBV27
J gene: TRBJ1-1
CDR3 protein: CASSLSGLEGTDTEAFF

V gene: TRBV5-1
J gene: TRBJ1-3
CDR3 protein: CASSPDGTDSGNTIYF

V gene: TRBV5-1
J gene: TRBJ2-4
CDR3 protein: CASIGSLAGKVNIQYF